By share of the sample, the clone carrying this T cell receptor (delta chain) is medium-sized. The junction had 15 bases not matched to a gene; V was cut back by 3 bases and J by 0 bases. The CDR3 sequence is 20 residues long. Germline assignment: CDR1 GEAIGNYY and CDR2 EKD. This sample is part of a study of gamma-delta T cells after stem cell transplantation. TCRdb redid clone calling on the RT-PCR reads using CATT. This table holds under 8,000 delta-chain clones, approximately 15% found once. This chain connects TRDV2 to TRDJ1; TRDD3 agrees at 13 bases. This TCR derives from a human donor. It is not recorded whose cells these are; they may come from a transplant donor. Sequencing input: gamma-delta T cells. The CDR3 loop reads CACDLRGAYWGIRDTDKLIF. The CDR3 DNA reads as TGTGCCTGTGACCTCAGGGGAGCCTACTGGGGGATACGGGACACCGATAAACTCATCTTT.